This T cell receptor beta chain derives from a study of cytomegalovirus exposure and HLA in healthy donors. With regard to this clone: The antigen is not known.

Notes on the study in general: In presence/absence analyses, roughly uniform sequencing depth across donors was assumed. Indistinguishable V segments such as TRBV6-2 and TRBV6-3 were excluded. In a later analysis, HLA-associated beta chains showed higher expansion and lower generation probabilities than comparable chains.

13 Jbeta primers and 60 Vbeta primers were used for the PCR. Only in-frame clones appear in the TCRdb table, and some are missing; sequencing was by immunoSEQ multiplex PCR. The table has 150,000 to 200,000 clones, about 85% seen once. The CDR3 has 14 amino acids. V trimming: 3 bases; J trimming: 6 bases; junction bases outside the gene matches: 4. Germline lookup yields CDR1 LGHNA and CDR2 YNFKEQ. Every donor was a healthy person donating bone marrow. The receptor's source is a man aged 18 to 29 in good health and CMV-seropositive. The V gene is TRBV4-2, the J gene TRBJ2-1; 8 bases align to TRBD2. What was sequenced was PBMCs. The CDR3 is CASSQRGAANEQFF. The CDR3 DNA sequence: TGTGCCAGCAGCCAGCGGGGGGCCGCCAATGAGCAGTTCTTC.